Listed here is a single TCR beta chain. Under the authors' procedure: Amplified reference gene primers provided the basis for estimating nucleated cell counts. TCRdb's copy holds only in-frame clones and misses some; the assay was immunoSEQ multiplex PCR. The V and J calls and the clone size are those of that table, but D and trimming were determined from the DNA. The sample includes roughly 350,000 clones, around 90% of them seen just once. The CDR3 is made up of 15 amino acids. V dropped 0 bases and J dropped 7 bases, with 12 bases sitting between them. The V gene's germline CDR1 is MNHEY and CDR2 SMNVEV (reference sequence). This record comes from a study of blood T cell repertoires in COVID-19. Study overall: The origin of the acute and convalescent COVID-19 samples was the United States, Italy and Spain. Sources were T cells, B-cell-depleted T cells, or PBMCs; the material itself was cDNA or gDNA.

This chain uses TRBV27 with TRBJ1-4; no reliable D call. The TCR comes from a woman aged 18-29 years who had recovered from COVID-19. The sequenced material came from peripheral blood. The CDR3, as DNA: TGTGCCAGCAGTTTATCCAGGTCTTACGGTGAAAAACTGTTTTTT. Its translation is CASSLSRSYGEKLFF.